This T cell receptor beta chain was sequenced for a study of T cell responses to AZD1222 COVID-19 vaccine. The study, taken as a whole, reports: Unmutated regions of variants are reportedly targeted by nearly half of spike-specific TCRs. Sampling captured repertoires only after the peak T cell response. Seropositive AZD1222 recipients at baseline numbered only five or six.

V was clipped by 2 bases and J by 4 bases; unmatched bases: 5. The CDR3 loop spans 15 amino acids. The V gene's germline CDR1 is SGHTS and CDR2 YDEGEE. As regards this clone: Its antigen remains unknown.

This table comes from immunoSEQ multiplex PCR, and its TCRdb copy is limited to in-frame clones, with some not included. The sample lists around 70,000 clones; about 90% were seen once. The study pooled second doses at about 4 or about 12 weeks. This TCR was sampled from an adult who received the AZD1222 COVID-19 vaccine. This specimen was peripheral blood, taken 28 days after the second AZD1222 dose. The chain recombines TRBV5-8 with TRBJ2-2, with 7 bases identical to TRBD1. In DNA, the CDR3 is TGTGCCAGCAGCTTCCAGGGGGTCACCACCGGGGAGCTGTTTTTT. It specifies CASSFQGVTTGELFF.